A selection of T cell receptor beta chains follows, all from one sample in a study of identical twins. Each CDR3 protein gets one entry after TCRdb re-called the 5' RACE reads with MiXCR. Among hundreds of thousands of distinct CDR3 sequences listed, 8.5% to 9.5% were seen once. This sample also appeared in a second study, on yellow fever vaccine responses in identical twins.

Sequenced input: PBMCs. The source is a woman under 30 in good health. The CDR3 runs from the conserved cysteine through the conserved F or W. D genes are given only for firm matches. For some rows the clone size is stated as once, few or many, or as a class when expanded; others skip it.

j_gene | v_gene | d_gene | abundance | CDR3nt | CDR3aa
TRBJ2-1 | TRBV11-2 | TRBD2 | once | TGTGCCAGCAGCTTGGATGGACTAGCGGGAGGTTTCGCCTCCTACAATGAGCAGTTCTTC | CASSLDGLAGGFASYNEQFF
TRBJ1-2 | TRBV2 | - | many | TGTGCCAGCAGTGAGGAGCCGAATGGGTACTATGGCTACACCTTC | CASSEEPNGYYGYTF
TRBJ2-1 | TRBV3-1 | - | once | TGTGCCTGCAGCCAAGAGGGGCAGGGCTACAATGAGCAGTTCTTC | CACSQEGQGYNEQFF
TRBJ2-1 | TRBV7-8 | - | few | TGTGCCAGCAGCTTAAGGCCCTTAGCGAGCCTTTCCCAGTCCTACAATGAGCAGTTCTTC | CASSLRPLASLSQSYNEQFF
TRBJ2-4 | TRBV20-1 | - | - | TGCAGTGCTAGCCCTCAGCAGAACCGTTACTTC | CSASPQQNRYF
TRBJ2-5 | TRBV30 | - | many | TGTGCCTGGGGACAGCAAGAGACCCAGTACTTC | CAWGQQETQYF
TRBJ1-2 | TRBV28 | - | few | TGTGCCAGCAGTTTGAAAGGTTTCTATGGCTACACCTTC | CASSLKGFYGYTF
TRBJ2-7 | TRBV12-3/TRBV12-4 | - | many | TGTGCCAGCAGCCATGGACGGTACGAGCAGTACTTC | CASSHGRYEQYF
TRBJ2-1 | TRBV5-1 | - | few | TGCGCCAGCAGCTTAGACCGGGACAAGCCGACTAATGAGCAGTTCTTC | CASSLDRDKPTNEQFF
TRBJ2-7 | TRBV5-4 | - | - | TGTGCCAGCAGTAAGGGGAGTTTCTACGAGCAGTACTTC | CASSKGSFYEQYF
TRBJ2-2 | TRBV7-9 | TRBD2 | - | TGTGCCAGCAGCCCCCGGACTAGCGGGAGAAGCGGGGAGCTGTTTTTT | CASSPRTSGRSGELFF
TRBJ1-1 | TRBV20-1 | - | few | TGCAGTGCGCCTGTGGGTACCACTGAAGCTTTCTTT | CSAPVGTTEAFF
TRBJ2-3 | TRBV10-3 | TRBD2 | many | TGTGCCACCCAGGCACTAGCGGGGGGGACAGATACGCAGTATTTT | CATQALAGGTDTQYF
TRBJ2-7 | TRBV12-3/TRBV12-4 | - | many | TGTGGACATATCCCGGCCCAAAGCTCCTACGAGCAGTACTTC | CGHIPAQSSYEQYF
TRBJ1-4 | TRBV7-9 | - | few | TGTGCCAGCAGCCCGGATGGACGGAATGAAAAACTGTTTTTT | CASSPDGRNEKLFF
TRBJ2-1 | TRBV4-3 | - | few | TGCGCCAGCAGCCAAGATCTGGGTGGGAAACTATACAATGAGCAGTTCTTC | CASSQDLGGKLYNEQFF
TRBJ2-1 | TRBV4-3 | - | - | TGCGCCAGCAGCCAAGACTACGGGACTTACTACAATGAGCAGTTCTTC | CASSQDYGTYYNEQFF
TRBJ2-3 | TRBV2 | - | many | TGTGCCAGCCGGCTAGATGTGGTAGATACGCAGTATTTT | CASRLDVVDTQYF
TRBJ2-5 | TRBV29-1 | TRBD2 | - | TGCAGCGTTCAGTGGTGGGAGGGCCTCCAAGAGACCCAGTACTTC | CSVQWWEGLQETQYF
TRBJ1-2 | TRBV28 | TRBD1 | - | TGTGCCAGCAGTAAGACAGGGGGCGAGGGTGGCTACACCTTC | CASSKTGGEGGYTF
TRBJ2-1 | TRBV20-1 | - | - | TGCAGTGCTAGAGCTCCACAGGGTGTGCAGTTCTTC | CSARAPQGVQFF
TRBJ1-6 | TRBV4-3 | TRBD1 | many | TGCGCCAGCAGCGACGGGACAGGGAATTCACCCCTCCACTTT | CASSDGTGNSPLHF
TRBJ2-7 | TRBV6-2/TRBV6-3 | TRBD2 | - | TGTGCCAGCAGAAAAAGCGGGAGCTCCCTTTTGGGGGAGCAGTACTTC | CASRKSGSSLLGEQYF
TRBJ2-6 | TRBV5-1 | - | few | TGCGCCAGCAGCTTGGAGGGACTTCTTCTGAGCTCTGGGGCCAACGTCCTGACTTTC | CASSLEGLLLSSGANVLTF
TRBJ2-3 | TRBV20-1 | - | - | TGCAGTGCTAGAAGCTACGGACCTGGGCGGGATACAGATACGCAGTATTTT | CSARSYGPGRDTDTQYF
TRBJ2-2 | TRBV29-1 | - | - | TGCAGCGTTGGACAGACTCCGGACACCGGGGAGCTGTTTTTT | CSVGQTPDTGELFF
TRBJ2-7 | TRBV20-1 | - | few | TGCAGTGCAGAGACTTCTTCGAACTCCTACGAGCAGTACTTC | CSAETSSNSYEQYF
TRBJ1-6 | TRBV5-1 | - | few | TGCGCCAGCAGCTTGGCCCAAGGGAGCTCCTATAATTCACCCCTCCACTTT | CASSLAQGSSYNSPLHF
TRBJ2-5 | TRBV10-3 | TRBD2 | - | TGTGCCATCTCCCGCGGGGGTTACCAAGAGACCCAGTACTTC | CAISRGGYQETQYF